This T cell receptor (beta chain) originates from a study of tumor and adjacent non-tumor tissue in lung cancer. Study-wide background: Patients were aged about 30 to 85, 10 men and roughly 5 women, stage I to III. Around 4.2 million productive TCRbeta reads were obtained per sample on average.

Three rounds of nested PCR, following a modified ARM-PCR protocol, produced the TCRbeta library. TCRdb reprocessed the multiplex PCR reads via MiXCR and lists one record per CDR3 protein. The sample has 52,000 or so distinct CDR3 sequences, 60% to 80% seen once. No cell sorting was done before RNA was extracted from the tissue. This non-tumor lung sample came from over 3 cm beyond the tumor edge. Chemotherapy-naive patients with new lung cancer underwent thoracic surgery in China, August–November 2014. Source material: distant non-tumor lung tissue. The clonotype comes from an older woman with non-small cell lung cancer.

The CDR3 nucleotides are TGTGCCAGCAGTTTAATAGGGGCTTCTGGGGCCAACGTCCTGACTTTC. Residues: CASSLIGASGANVLTF. The chain recombines TRBV28 with TRBJ2-6, with D possibly TRBD1 on 5 matching bases. The CDR3 runs to 16 residues. Per the germline V gene, CDR1 is MDHEN and CDR2 is SYDVKM. Deletions cut 2 bases from V and 1 base from J, with 9 bases between.